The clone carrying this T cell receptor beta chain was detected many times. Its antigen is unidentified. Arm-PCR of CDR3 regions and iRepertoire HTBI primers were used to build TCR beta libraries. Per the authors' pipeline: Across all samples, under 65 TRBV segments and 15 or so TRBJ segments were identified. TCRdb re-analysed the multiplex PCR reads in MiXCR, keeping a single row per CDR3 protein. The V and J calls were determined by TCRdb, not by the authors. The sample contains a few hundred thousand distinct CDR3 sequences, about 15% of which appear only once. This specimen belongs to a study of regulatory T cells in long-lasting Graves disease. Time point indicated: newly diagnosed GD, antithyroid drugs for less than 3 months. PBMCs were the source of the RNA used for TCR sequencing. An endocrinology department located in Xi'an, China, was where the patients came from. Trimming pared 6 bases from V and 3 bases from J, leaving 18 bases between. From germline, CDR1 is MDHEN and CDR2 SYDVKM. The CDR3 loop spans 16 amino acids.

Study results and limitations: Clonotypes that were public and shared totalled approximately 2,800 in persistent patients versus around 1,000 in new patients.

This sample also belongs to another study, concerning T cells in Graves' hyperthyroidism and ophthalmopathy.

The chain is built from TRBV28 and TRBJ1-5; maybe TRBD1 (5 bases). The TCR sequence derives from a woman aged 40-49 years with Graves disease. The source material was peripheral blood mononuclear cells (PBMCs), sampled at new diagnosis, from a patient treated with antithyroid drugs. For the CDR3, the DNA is TGTGCCAGCAGCCCCCCAGGGTTACTCAACAATCAGCCCCAGCATTTT. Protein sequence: CASSPPGLLNNQPQHF.